One sample yielded the 17 T cell receptor beta chains listed below, sequenced in a study of siplizumab effects on memory and regulatory T cells. Data came from immunoSEQ multiplex PCR; TCRdb stores just in-frame clones and leaves some out. Of around 120,000 clones listed, 90% to 95% were seen once; the top ten hold roughly 1.7%. The specimen was non-Treg CD4+ T cells sorted from blood. The receptors stem from a human donor in good health.

In DNA, the CDR3 is TGTGCCAGCAGCCGTGACTCGACGACTGGAAACACCATATATTTT. It encodes CASSRDSTTGNTIYF. The V and J genes are TRBV7-2 and TRBJ1-3; no firm D call. Germline assignment: CDR1 SGHTA and CDR2 FQGNSA. This CDR3 region has 15 residues. The V end was cut by 5 bases, the J end by 2 bases, with 13 bases between.

The V gene is TRBV4-2, the J gene TRBJ2-6; the match to TRBD1 covers 11 bases. Trimming at V came to 4 bases and at J to 1 base, leaving 12 bases not matched to a gene. Germline V gives CDR1 LGHNA, CDR2 YNFKEQ. The CDR3 spans 20 residues. CDR3 sequence: CASSRQTGTGGSSGANVLTF. CDR3 DNA: TGTGCCAGCAGCCGACAAACAGGGACAGGGGGTAGTTCTGGGGCCAACGTCCTGACTTTC.

CDR3: CASRRTTYNEQFF. The CDR3 DNA follows: TGTGCCAGCAGAAGGACAACCTACAATGAGCAGTTCTTC. The V gene is TRBV6-1, the J gene TRBJ2-1, with a possible D match to TRBD1 (5 bases). Germline lookup yields CDR1 MNHNS and CDR2 SASEGT. The CDR3 is made up of 13 amino acids. V lost 6 bases and J 2 bases, leaving 8 bases between the germline ends.

The chain is built from TRBV27 and TRBJ1-2; 8 nucleotides line up with TRBD1. The V segment lost 5 bases and the J segment 6 bases; nucleotides outside the gene matches: 2. The CDR3 runs to 12 residues. In germline, CDR1 is MNHEY, CDR2 SMNVEV (reference sequence). CDR3: CASSRQGHGYTF. For the CDR3, the DNA is TGTGCCAGCAGTAGACAGGGGCATGGCTACACCTTC.

V gene TRBV6-1 combines with J gene TRBJ1-2; 7 bases map to TRBD1. The CDR3 has 15 amino acids. J gave up 3 bases and V 8 bases, and 12 bases lay outside the gene matches. The germline V gene encodes CDR1 MNHNS and CDR2 SASEGT. The CDR3, as DNA: TGTGCCAGCCAGCGAGACAGGGCCTTCTACTATGGCTACACCTTC. Residues: CASQRDRAFYYGYTF.

This chain connects TRBV2 to TRBJ1-3, with a tentative D call TRBD1 (6 bases). Between the trimmed V and J ends, which lost 4 bases and 2 bases, there was a span of 15 bases. This CDR3 spans 16 amino acids. CDR1 and CDR2 from the germline V gene are SNHLY and FYNNEI. CDR3 coding DNA: TGTGCCAGCAGTGCCCGACGACAGGATCCTGGAAACACCATATATTTT. Its translation: CASSARRQDPGNTIYF.

The gene calls are TRBV5-1 and TRBJ1-2; a possible D gene is TRBD1 (5 bases). Per the germline V gene, CDR1 is SGHRS and CDR2 is YFSETQ. CDR3 length equals 15 residues. The V end was cut by 0 bases, the J end by 9 bases, with 18 bases between. CDR3 coding DNA: TGCGCCAGCAGCTTGGCCGGTGGCGGGGGGTCCAGCTACACCTTC. Its protein product is CASSLAGGGGSSYTF. Complete variable domain (other parts from reference TRBV5-1 and TRBJ1-2): KAGVTQTPRYLIKTRGQQVTLSCSPISGHRSVSWYQQTPGQGLQFLFEYFSETQRNKGNFPGRFSGRQFSNSRSEMNVSTLELGDSALYLCASSLAGGGGSSYTFGSGTRLTVV.

This sequence joins TRBV5-1 and TRBJ2-1; perhaps TRBD2 as D (6 bases). Trimming pared 7 bases from V and 5 bases from J, leaving 16 bases between. Germline CDR1 reads SGHRS; CDR2 reads YFSETQ. The CDR3 spans 14 residues. CDR3 coding DNA: TGCGCCAGCGTCCGGGACTCGACACACAATGAGCAGTTCTTC. It specifies CASVRDSTHNEQFF.

J is TRBJ2-2 and V is TRBV18; D is ambiguous. The V gene's germline CDR1 is KGHSH and CDR2 LQKENI. V shed 3 bases and J shed 2 bases, with 10 bases lying between them. The CDR3 consists of 15 residues. CDR3 amino acids: CASSPTGPNTGELFF. For the CDR3, the DNA is TGTGCCAGCTCACCCACCGGGCCTAACACCGGGGAGCTGTTTTTT.

This chain connects TRBV10-1 to TRBJ2-5; D is perhaps TRBD2 (5 bases). The CDR3 has 14 residues. Looked up from germline, CDR1 is WNHNN and CDR2 is SYGVQD (reference sequence). The V gene lost 0 bases and the J gene lost 5 bases, with 10 bases spanning the gap. CDR3 protein: CASSESTPGETQYF. As DNA, the CDR3 is TGCGCCAGCAGTGAGTCGACACCGGGGGAGACCCAGTACTTC.

The rearrangement joins TRBV5-1 to TRBJ2-1, with 11 bases identical to TRBD1. The CDR3 has 14 residues. Trimming removed 3 bases from V and 10 bases from J; junction bases left unmatched: 6. Germline assignment: CDR1 SGHRS and CDR2 YFSETQ. CDR3 residues: CASSSVGTGGEQFF. For the CDR3, the DNA is TGCGCCAGCAGCTCTGTCGGGACAGGGGGGGAGCAGTTCTTC.

The rearrangement joins TRBV6-5 to TRBJ1-2, with TRBD1 matching over 8 bases. The CDR3 sequence is 14 residues long. Germline V gives CDR1 MNHEY, CDR2 SVGAGI. J gave up 6 bases and V 4 bases, and 7 bases lay outside the gene matches. The CDR3 here is CASSSQGGYDGYTF. CDR3 sequence (DNA): TGTGCCAGCAGTTCACAGGGGGGATACGATGGCTACACCTTC.

This chain links TRBV11-1 with TRBJ2-3; 13 bases map to TRBD2. This CDR3 has 14 amino acids. The V gene's germline CDR1 is SGHAT and CDR2 FQDESV (reference sequence). Trimming cost V 5 bases and J 10 bases; bases outside gene matches: 6. CDR3 region: CASSLTSGRVAQYF. The CDR3 nucleotides are TGTGCCAGCAGCCTTACTAGCGGGAGGGTGGCGCAGTATTTT.

The chain employs TRBV19 and TRBJ1-5; D gene ambiguous. The CDR3 consists of 13 residues. Germline CDR1 LNHDA, CDR2 SQIVND (reference sequence). The ends were cut back, 3 bases at V and 5 bases at J, with 8 bases in the middle. CDR3 sequence: CASSMAADQPQHF. The CDR3, as DNA: TGTGCCAGTAGTATGGCTGCGGATCAGCCCCAGCATTTT.

The chain is built from TRBV4-1 and TRBJ1-5; no reliable D call. The CDR3 consists of 14 residues. V gave up 2 bases and J gave up 9 bases, with 14 bases separating them. Per germline, CDR1 MGHRA and CDR2 YSYEKL. CDR3 DNA: TGCGCCAGCAGCCAACTTGGTAACTGGCGGCCCCAGCATTTT. It specifies CASSQLGNWRPQHF.

CDR3 in amino acids: CASLRTGSNYGYTF. Written as DNA, the CDR3 is TGTGCCAGCCTCCGGACTGGATCTAACTATGGCTACACCTTC. The J gene is TRBJ1-2, the V gene TRBV6-1; D gene ambiguous. There are 14 residues in the CDR3. Germline V lookup: CDR1 MNHNS, CDR2 SASEGT. V was pared by 8 bases and J by 0 bases, with 13 bases between.

The rearrangement joins TRBV7-6 to TRBJ2-7; D gene unclear. Germline values: CDR1 SGHVS, CDR2 FNYEAQ. V was cut by 4 bases and J by 3 bases, with 19 bases left in between. This CDR3 is 16 amino acids long. The CDR3: CASSSTPPDRNYEQYF. The CDR3 DNA sequence: TGTGCCAGCAGCTCCACCCCACCGGACCGAAACTACGAGCAGTACTTC.